A selection of T cell receptor beta chains follows, all from one sample in a study of T cells in Graves' hyperthyroidism and ophthalmopathy. TCRdb independently ran MiXCR on the multiplex PCR reads; one entry per CDR3 protein. The table records about 720,000 distinct CDR3 sequences, around a sixth of them present only once. The source material was blood. These receptors all come from a woman between 50 and 59 years old with Graves' hyperthyroidism that later progressed to Graves' ophthalmopathy. Each CDR3 is given with its conserved first and last residue. Each record gives: D gene, J gene, V gene, CDR3 protein. D genes are given only for firm matches.

-,TRBJ2-7,TRBV27,CASSTLGTGHNSYEQYF
TRBD1,TRBJ1-2,TRBV2,CASSEPGQHFIGYTF
-,TRBJ2-1,TRBV12-3/TRBV12-4,CASLAGVEQFF
-,TRBJ1-1,TRBV19,CASSTGGGYTEAFF
-,TRBJ1-1,TRBV6-1,CATGRAVGTEAFF
TRBD1,TRBJ1-1,TRBV20-1,CSANRGNTEAFF
-,TRBJ1-1,TRBV19,CASSIFSNTEAFF
-,TRBJ1-1,TRBV3-1,CASSQARRNTEAFF
TRBD1,TRBJ2-7,TRBV20-1,CSARGDSHEQYF
-,TRBJ2-5,TRBV5-1,CASSFLQIIGETQYF
TRBD1,TRBJ1-3,TRBV5-1,CASSSGQGNTIYF
TRBD1,TRBJ2-7,TRBV12-3/TRBV12-4,CASSWGTGVNEQYF
-,TRBJ1-4,TRBV18,CASSPSRGGDEKLFF
-,TRBJ2-3,TRBV5-1,CASSLARGGRASTDTQYF
TRBD1,TRBJ2-2,TRBV5-1,CASSSIRGLDTGELFF
-,TRBJ1-1,TRBV20-1,CSARGQMNTEAFF
-,TRBJ2-2,TRBV20-1,CSATNSHTGELFF
-,TRBJ2-1,TRBV29-1,CSVEEGQTYNEQFF
-,TRBJ2-1,TRBV2,CASKSLSGYNEQFF
TRBD1,TRBJ2-7,TRBV12-3/TRBV12-4,CASSSGQIYEQYF
TRBD1,TRBJ1-3,TRBV11-2,CASSLGAGTGPSGNTIYF
-,TRBJ2-1,TRBV5-5,CASSFLSVGSNEQFF
TRBD1,TRBJ1-2,TRBV20-1,CSAPMMTGTGNYGYTF
-,TRBJ1-5,TRBV10-3,CAISESWQGNQPQHF
TRBD2,TRBJ2-1,TRBV19,CASSPTRGGAYNEQFF
TRBD1,TRBJ1-5,TRBV7-9,CASSSGQGGSGNQPQHF
-,TRBJ1-4,TRBV5-5,CASSPLQGYEKLFF
-,TRBJ1-1,TRBV30,CASTSVGAEAFF
TRBD2,TRBJ2-1,TRBV18,CASSPWTSGSSYNEQFF
-,TRBJ1-1,TRBV6-6,CASSYVRGAPNTEAFF
-,TRBJ1-5,TRBV4-1,CASSQAGAQPQHF
-,TRBJ2-1,TRBV27,CAAGRQGGGEQFF